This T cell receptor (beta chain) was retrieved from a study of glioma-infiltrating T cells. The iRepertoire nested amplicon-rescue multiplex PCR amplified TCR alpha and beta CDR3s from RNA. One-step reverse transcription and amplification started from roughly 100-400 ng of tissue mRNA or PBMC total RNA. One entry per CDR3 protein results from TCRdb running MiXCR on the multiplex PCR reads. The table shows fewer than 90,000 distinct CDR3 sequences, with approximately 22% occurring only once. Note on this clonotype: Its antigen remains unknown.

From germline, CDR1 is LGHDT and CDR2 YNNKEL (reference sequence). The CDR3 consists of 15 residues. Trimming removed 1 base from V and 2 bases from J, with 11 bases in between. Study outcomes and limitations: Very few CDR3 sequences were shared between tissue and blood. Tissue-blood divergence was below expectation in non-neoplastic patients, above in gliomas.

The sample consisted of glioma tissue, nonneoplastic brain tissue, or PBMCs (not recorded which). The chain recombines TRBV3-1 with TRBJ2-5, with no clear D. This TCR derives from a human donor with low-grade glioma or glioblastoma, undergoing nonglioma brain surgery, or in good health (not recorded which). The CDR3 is CASSQVVAVQETQYF. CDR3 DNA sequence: TGTGCCAGCAGCCAAGTTGTCGCGGTACAAGAGACCCAGTACTTC.